The clone carrying this T cell receptor beta chain was seen many times. Antigen: not known. The PCR contained 60 Vbeta and 13 Jbeta primers. Sequencing used immunoSEQ multiplex PCR; TCRdb keeps in-frame clones, though not all of them. Among about 180,000 clones listed, approximately 78% were seen once. This record belongs to a study of cytomegalovirus exposure and HLA in healthy donors. Overall study findings and caveats: Cytomegalovirus-associated TCR beta chains were listed, numbering approximately 150.

This CDR3 spans 14 amino acids. Germline loops: CDR1 SGHDT, CDR2 YYEEEE. V lost 4 bases and J lost 11; bases outside the gene matches: 12. This TCR derives from a human donor in good health. The chain carries TRBV5-6 and TRBJ1-1; 9 nucleotides line up with TRBD1. Specimen: PBMCs. CDR3 nucleotide sequence: TGTGCCAGCAGCCCCGGGACAGGGTATTTTCGGGCTTTCTTT. Protein product: CASSPGTGYFRAFF.